Following are 16 T cell receptor beta chains from one sample sequenced in a study of cytomegalovirus exposure and HLA in healthy donors. PCR amplification relied on 60 Vbeta primers (plus 13 Jbeta primers). Data came from immunoSEQ multiplex PCR; TCRdb stores just in-frame clones and leaves some out. The sample lists about 190,000 clones; about 84% were seen once. The material sequenced was PBMCs. The receptors stem from a man in his fifties or sixties in good health and CMV-seronegative.

The chain couples TRBV7-9 to TRBJ1-1; D may be TRBD1 (5 bases). Trimming pared 7 bases from V and 1 base from J, leaving 10 bases between. This CDR3 is built from 13 residues. From germline, CDR1 is SEHNR and CDR2 FQNEAQ (reference sequence). CDR3 coding DNA: TGTGCCAGCAAAGGGGAAGCGAACACTGAAGCTTTCTTT. Its translation: CASKGEANTEAFF.

The chain recombines TRBV6-6 with TRBJ1-2; tentatively, D is TRBD1 (6 bases). Between the trimmed V and J ends, which lost 5 bases and 8 bases, there was a span of 15 bases. The germline gives CDR1 MNHNY, CDR2 SVGAGI (reference sequence). This CDR3 contains 13 residues. CDR3 sequence reads: CASSRGAGVGYTF. The CDR3 nucleotides are TGTGCCAGCAGTAGGGGAGCAGGGGTCGGCTACACCTTC.

The chain employs TRBV7-2 and TRBJ2-1, with 14 bases fitting TRBD2. CDR3 length equals 17 residues. Germline trimming cut 1 base from V and 6 bases from J; bases unmatched to any gene: 5. Germline CDR1 and CDR2: SGHTA and FQGNSA. The CDR3 loop reads CASSLDRLAGGRNEQFF. The DNA of the CDR3 is TGTGCCAGCAGCTTAGACCGACTAGCGGGGGGGCGCAATGAGCAGTTCTTC.

The chain combines TRBV11-2 with TRBJ1-2, with D maybe TRBD1 (5 bases). The CDR3 totals 16 residues. Trimming took off 4 bases at V and 4 bases at J, with 19 bases between the two ends. The germline CDR1 and CDR2 sequences are SGHAT and FQNNGV. This CDR3 reads CASSSTTGHSGYGYTF. CDR3 in DNA: TGTGCCAGCAGCTCCACTACCGGACACAGTGGCTATGGCTACACCTTC.

The CDR3 region is CASSQVYGGAGTGELFF. CDR3 sequence (DNA): TGCGCCAGCAGCCAAGTTTACGGGGGGGCGGGCACCGGGGAGCTGTTTTTT. V gene TRBV4-1 combines with J gene TRBJ2-2, with 8 bases lining up with TRBD2. The V gene's germline CDR1 is MGHRA and CDR2 YSYEKL. The CDR3 length is 17 residues. V trimming: 1 base; J trimming: 4 bases; junction bases outside the gene matches: 8.

V and J are TRBV6-1 and TRBJ1-5, with 10 bases aligning to TRBD1. This CDR3 comprises 15 residues. V shed 5 bases and J 8 bases; nucleotides not matched to a gene: 9. CDR1 MNHNS and CDR2 SASEGT come from the germline V gene. CDR3 residues: CASSSWTGGEKPQHF. CDR3 DNA sequence: TGTGCCAGCAGTTCCTGGACAGGGGGTGAGAAGCCCCAGCATTTT.

The CDR3, as DNA: TGTGCTAGTGCCTCGGGGGGGGCAGGGGAGACCCAGTACTTC. Translating it yields CASASGGAGETQYF. The chain has TRBV12-5 and TRBJ2-5; TRBD2 aligns across 8 bases. The CDR3 spans 14 residues. V lost 7 bases, J lost 5 bases, and 9 bases stayed unmatched. CDR1 and CDR2 (germline): LGHNT, FRNRAP.

The chain recombines TRBV27 with TRBJ1-3, with D maybe TRBD1 (5 bases). V gave up 5 bases and J gave up 11 bases, with 13 bases separating them. The CDR3 is 12 residues long. CDR1 is MNHEY and CDR2 is SMNVEV in the germline V gene (reference sequence). The CDR3 DNA is TGTGCCAGCAGTCGACCAGGGCCCTCCATATATTTT. Protein product: CASSRPGPSIYF.

Comment on this clone: One junction end disagrees with the germline gene, perhaps due to a read error. The chain has TRBV30 and TRBJ1-6; TRBD1 is a possible D gene (6 bases). The length of the CDR3 is 15 residues. Germline CDR1 GTSNPN, CDR2 SVGIG (reference sequence). CDR3 in DNA: TGTGCCTGGAGTGCCGGGGGAGGGGGTAATTCGCCCCTCCACTTT. Translation gives CAWSAGGGGNSPLHF.

The chain has TRBV11-2 and TRBJ2-5, with 7 nucleotides matching TRBD1. CDR3 size: 14 residues. CDR1 SGHAT and CDR2 FQNNGV come from the germline V gene. Trimming removed 4 bases from V and 6 bases from J; junction bases left unmatched: 8. The CDR3 loop reads CASSSTQGTQTQYF. Written as DNA, the CDR3 is TGTGCCAGCAGCTCGACACAGGGGACCCAGACCCAGTACTTC. Using reference TRBV11-2 and TRBJ2-5 for the parts outside the CDR3, the full variable domain is EAGVAQSPRYKIIEKRQSVAFWCNPISGHATLYWYQQILGQGPKLLIQFQNNGVVDDSQLPKDRFSAERLKGVDSTLKIQPAKLEDSAVYLCASSSTQGTQTQYFGPGTRLLVL.

The chain has TRBV15 and TRBJ2-7; D may be TRBD2 (5 bases). This CDR3 has 16 amino acids. Germline values: CDR1 LNHNV, CDR2 YYDKDF (reference sequence). Trimming took off 4 bases at V and 0 bases at J, with 16 bases between the two ends. The chain's CDR3 is CATSIRPIGSSYEQYF. CDR3 bases: TGTGCCACCAGCATAAGACCGATAGGGAGCTCCTACGAGCAGTACTTC.

This sequence joins TRBV6-5 and TRBJ2-7, with TRBD1 matching over 9 bases. CDR1 and CDR2 (germline): MNHEY, SVGAGI. Germline trimming cut 6 bases from V and 0 bases from J; bases unmatched to any gene: 6. The CDR3 is made up of 15 amino acids. The CDR3 DNA is TGTGCCAGCAGCATGGGACAGGGCAGCTCCTACGAGCAGTACTTC. Encoded protein: CASSMGQGSSYEQYF.

The rearrangement uses TRBV6-5 and TRBJ1-6; 8 bases are a match to TRBD1. V gave up 0 bases and J gave up 9 bases; unmatched junction bases: 7. CDR3 length: 16 residues. Germline V gene lookup returns CDR1 MNHEY and CDR2 SVGAGI. CDR3 loop: CASSYSRTGSGSPLHF. CDR3 bases: TGTGCCAGCAGTTACTCGCGGACAGGGAGTGGTTCACCCCTCCACTTT.

This sequence joins TRBV9 and TRBJ1-4; 8 nucleotides agree with TRBD1. V was clipped by 3 bases and J by 7 bases; unmatched bases: 5. CDR1 is SGDLS and CDR2 is YYNGEE in the germline V gene. The CDR3 consists of 14 residues. CDR3 nucleotides: TGTGCCAGCAGCGCCCAGGGGGCCGGTGAAAAACTGTTTTTT. It yields the protein CASSAQGAGEKLFF.

In this sample, this clone turned up once. The chain joins TRBV5-6 to TRBJ2-4, with 10 nucleotides matching TRBD2. CDR1 and CDR2 (germline): SGHDT, YYEEEE. The CDR3 runs to 14 residues. The ends lost 0 bases at V and 7 bases at J; junction bases unmatched: 1. In DNA, the CDR3 is TGTGCCAGCAGCTTGGGAGCGGGGGGGAACATTCAGTACTTC. Amino acids: CASSLGAGGNIQYF.

The chain recombines TRBV15 with TRBJ2-5; D unresolved. The J call may be faulty, since TRBJ2-7 better matches the DNA end. The V gene's germline CDR1 is LNHNV and CDR2 YYDKDF (reference sequence). This CDR3 contains 13 residues. CDR3 in DNA: TGTGCCACCAGCAGAGACAGGTTCCACGAGCAGTACTTC. It is translated as CATSRDRFHEQYF.